This T cell receptor beta chain derives from a study of T-cell memory formation after mild COVID-19. General study findings and limits: Clones contracting over day 15 to 85 were CD4/CD8 balanced, with later expanders leaning CD4+.

Using constant-segment primers, 5'RACE produced TCR alpha and TCR beta cDNA libraries carrying sample barcodes and UMIs. TCRdb re-derived calls from the 5' RACE reads in MiXCR, one entry per CDR3 protein. The repertoire holds 75,000 to 95,000 distinct CDR3 sequences, with about 15% as singletons. Germline V lookup: CDR1 LNHDA, CDR2 SQIVND (reference sequence). Trimming pared 2 bases from V and 6 bases from J, leaving 14 bases between. CDR3 length: 14 amino acids. This clonotype was observed a few times. Its antigen is unidentified. This chain uses TRBV19 with TRBJ2-7; D may be TRBD1 (6 bases). Sequencing used PBMCs or a T cell subset sorted from them (not recorded which). The clonotype was recovered from a man younger than 30 who had mild COVID-19 (a few samples of this study predate the infection). Cell type and time point are not known. CDR3 nucleotides: TGTGCCAGTAGTATAACAGGGTCGGCCTTCGAGCAGTACTTC. It encodes CASSITGSAFEQYF.